This T cell receptor (beta chain) comes out of a study of tumor and adjacent non-tumor tissue in lung cancer (dated by TCRdb to the late 2010s). As for the study more broadly: Of the cohort, 12 patients had adenocarcinoma, 2 had squamous cell carcinoma and 1 had small cell lung cancer. The roughly 15 enrolled patients, of whom around 10 were men and 5 were women, were aged roughly 30 to 76 years and were diagnosed with TNM stage I to III disease. A total of around 130,000,000 productive TCRbeta reads were generated by sequencing, corresponding to an average of around 4 million reads per sample. The study compared bulk TCRbeta repertoires between lung tumor tissue and matched distant non-tumor lung tissue from 15 lung cancer patients. For each patient, one tumor sample and one normal lung sample were taken, giving thirty paired specimens that underwent TCRbeta CDR3 sequencing.

About this clonotype: This clone's antigen is unknown. No much larger clonotype is one base removed from it; base qualities were not supplied.

In the germline V gene, CDR1 corresponds to MNHNS and CDR2 to SASEGT. The CDR3, cysteine through phenylalanine, is 16 amino acids long. Left in the record is the CDR3 DNA by itself, 48 bases read in frame from the first base. Broad study findings and their caveats: Neither the sequencing platform nor unique molecular identifiers are named or mentioned anywhere in the methods. Only roughly 16 patients were in the cohort, and the authors stated that larger samples and more detailed clinical data are needed. TCR diversity was significantly higher in younger patients, and higher tumor TCR diversity was associated with shorter overall and disease-free survival. Tumor tissue showed significantly higher TCR diversity (inverse Simpson) than normal lung tissue, at about 400 vs 150 (P = 0.0075, Mann-Whitney U test). Peripheral blood was not sequenced, so blood TCRbeta repertoires in these lung cancer patients were not examined. The top 100 clones accounted for a significantly larger cumulative portion of the repertoire in normal lung than in tumor tissue.

Library preparation used multiplex PCR. Sequencing took place on an Illumina HiSeq 2500. TCRbeta libraries were built by three rounds of nested PCR using primers (Table S4), following protocols modified from ARM-PCR. Before sequencing, PCR products of 200-500 bp were cut from the gel and purified using the QIAquick gel extraction kit. The study's processing was this. Reads were cleaned using Trimmomatic, were merged into complete CDR3 sequences using FLASH, and were assigned to V(D)J germline segments using MiTCR. Clonal diversity was computed as the inverse Simpson's index with VDJtools. In-frame sequences without a premature stop codon were defined as productive reads. TCRdb reprocessing: public reads trimmed at Q25 with fastp, clones called with MiXCR, in-frame beta chains kept. CDR3 protein sequences are deduplicated, and each keeps its most common genes and DNA. These V and J calls originate from TCRdb's pipeline instead of the authors' own analysis. Within this sample are more than 75,000 distinct CDR3 sequences, with roughly 80% of them counted one time only. Together, the top ten hold more than 10% of the sample.

Bulk unsorted tissue served as the source for RNA extraction, and RNA quality was assessed using a NanoDrop ND-1000 and an Agilent 2100. Donors were newly diagnosed lung cancer patients admitted for thoracic surgery in China between August and November 2014, without prior chemotherapy. Anyone who had undergone radiotherapy or chemotherapy before, or who had another cancer at the same time, was left out of the study. Pieces of surgical tissue measuring roughly 1-2.3 cm3 were kept in RNAlater solution and stored at -80 degrees C until use. This clonotype was obtained from a woman aged 45 to 65 with non-small cell lung cancer. The chain is encoded by TRBV6-1 joined to TRBJ2-1; the D region possibly corresponds to TRBD1 (6 bases align). The sequenced sample was lung tumor tissue. The DNA sequence is as follows: TGTGCGAACAAGAGCCTAACAGGGTCCTTTCTGGATGAGCAGTTCTTC. This translates into CANKSLTGSFLDEQFF.